This is a list of T cell receptor beta chains from one sample in a study of blood T cell repertoires in COVID-19. The method was immunoSEQ multiplex PCR; TCRdb's version includes in-frame clones alone and lacks a portion of them. The table includes approximately 290,000 clones, roughly 90% detected once. Sequencing was performed on peripheral blood. The receptors were sampled from a woman under 40 with COVID-19, enrolled during active disease. CDR3s include the opening cysteine and the closing phenylalanine or tryptophan. The D gene is left open where the match is weak. Clone size, where shown, is once, few, many, or a class for clones that have expanded.

J: TRBJ2-1
D: -
V: TRBV3-1/TRBV3-2
size: -
DNA: TGTGCCAGCAGCCTGGCCTCAGGAGGAGGGGACTACAATGAGCAGTTCTTC
CDR3: CASSLASGGGDYNEQFF

J: TRBJ1-3
D: -
V: TRBV12-5
size: -
DNA: TGTGCTAGTGGTTCTCCCCTCTCTGGAAACACCATATATTTT
CDR3: CASGSPLSGNTIYF

J: TRBJ2-7
D: -
V: TRBV6-2/TRBV6-3
size: -
DNA: TGTGCCAGCAGTGGGACTGACTTCTCCTACGAGCAGTACTTC
CDR3: CASSGTDFSYEQYF

J: TRBJ2-1
D: TRBD2
V: TRBV24-1
size: -
DNA: TGTGCCACCAGTGGTTCAAACTTACTAGCGAACAGCTCCTACAATGAGCAGTTCTTC
CDR3: CATSGSNLLANSSYNEQFF

J: TRBJ2-4
D: -
V: TRBV3-1/TRBV3-2
size: -
DNA: TGTGCCAGCAGCCCGGGAGTAGACAAAAACATTCAGTACTTC
CDR3: CASSPGVDKNIQYF

J: TRBJ1-5
D: -
V: TRBV19
size: -
DNA: TGTGCCAGTAGTAGCGGGGCCAATCAGCCCCAGCATTTT
CDR3: CASSSGANQPQHF

J: TRBJ2-2
D: TRBD1
V: TRBV4-1
size: few
DNA: TGCGCCAGCAGCCAACCAGGGGGAACCGGGGAGCTGTTTTTT
CDR3: CASSQPGGTGELFF

J: TRBJ1-2
D: TRBD1
V: TRBV3-1/TRBV3-2
size: -
DNA: TGTGCCAGCAGCCCCCGGGACAGGGGGGCTGAGTATGGCTACACCTTC
CDR3: CASSPRDRGAEYGYTF

J: TRBJ2-1
D: -
V: TRBV19
size: -
DNA: TGTGCCAGTAGTACCACAGCGGTCGGAGTCAATGAGCAGTTCTTC
CDR3: CASSTTAVGVNEQFF

J: TRBJ2-1
D: TRBD2
V: TRBV24-1
size: -
DNA: TGTGCCACCAGTGAACGACTAGCGGGAGTACATGAGCAGTTCTTC
CDR3: CATSERLAGVHEQFF

J: TRBJ2-3
D: -
V: TRBV19
size: once
DNA: TGTGCCAGTAGTCCCGGGGGTGAGCAGTATTTT
CDR3: CASSPGGEQYF

J: TRBJ2-1
D: TRBD2
V: TRBV7-3
size: -
DNA: TGTGCCAGCAGCTTAACAGCGGGAGGGCCGAATGAGCAGTTCTTC
CDR3: CASSLTAGGPNEQFF

J: TRBJ2-2
D: -
V: TRBV6-2/TRBV6-3
size: -
DNA: TGTGCCAGCAGTTACTCGAGGGTCGGGGAGCTGTTTTTT
CDR3: CASSYSRVGELFF

J: TRBJ2-5
D: -
V: TRBV7-3
size: -
DNA: TGTGCCAGCAGCAAAGGGTCGTATCCAGGGGAAGAGACCCAGTACTTC
CDR3: CASSKGSYPGEETQYF

J: TRBJ1-2
D: -
V: TRBV12-3/TRBV12-4
size: -
DNA: TGTGCCAGCAGTGGGGACTTTCGCTATGGCTACACCTTC
CDR3: CASSGDFRYGYTF

J: TRBJ1-4
D: TRBD1
V: TRBV5-1
size: -
DNA: TGCGCCAGCAGCTTACAGGGGAATGAAAAACTGTTTTTT
CDR3: CASSLQGNEKLFF

J: TRBJ1-2
D: TRBD1
V: TRBV28
size: -
DNA: TGTGCCAGCAGTATGGGACAGACGTATGGCTACACCTTC
CDR3: CASSMGQTYGYTF

J: TRBJ2-2
D: -
V: TRBV30
size: -
DNA: TGTGCCTGGAGTGCAAGCCTTCTCACCGGGGAGCTGTTTTTT
CDR3: CAWSASLLTGELFF

J: TRBJ1-1
D: TRBD1
V: TRBV5-1
size: -
DNA: TGCGCCAGCAGCTCTGTCCCGGGACAGGGTATGAACACTGAAGCTTTCTTT
CDR3: CASSSVPGQGMNTEAFF

J: TRBJ1-1
D: -
V: TRBV19
size: -
DNA: TGTGCCAGTAGTCCGACTGACAGGACCCTAGCTGAAGCTTTCTTT
CDR3: CASSPTDRTLAEAFF

J: TRBJ1-4
D: -
V: TRBV29-1
size: -
DNA: TGCAGCGCCCCGAGCCCACAGGATGAAAAACTGTTTTTT
CDR3: CSAPSPQDEKLFF

J: TRBJ1-4
D: TRBD1
V: TRBV19
size: -
DNA: TGTGCCAGTAGTACTCACAGGGGTGGAGGTGAAAAACTGTTTTTT
CDR3: CASSTHRGGGEKLFF

J: TRBJ1-5
D: -
V: TRBV3-1/TRBV3-2
size: -
DNA: TGTGCCAGCAGCCAAACCGGGAATAGCAAGCCCCAGCATTTT
CDR3: CASSQTGNSKPQHF

J: TRBJ1-2
D: -
V: TRBV29-1
size: -
DNA: TGCAGCGTTGAGTCGGGAGGAGGAGGCTACACCTTC
CDR3: CSVESGGGGYTF

J: TRBJ2-7
D: -
V: TRBV10-2
size: -
DNA: TGCGCCAGCGGAGAGGCTTTTTCCTACGAGCAGTACTTC
CDR3: CASGEAFSYEQYF

J: TRBJ2-7
D: -
V: TRBV6-5
size: once
DNA: TGTGCCAGCAGGGCAAGGGGGGGCGAGCAGTACTTC
CDR3: CASRARGGEQYF

J: TRBJ2-1
D: TRBD2
V: TRBV28
size: once
DNA: TGTGCCAGCAGTTTACTAGCGGGGCCTTACAATGAGCAGTTCTTC
CDR3: CASSLLAGPYNEQFF

J: TRBJ1-2
D: TRBD1
V: TRBV28
size: -
DNA: TGTGCCAGCAGTTTCCTTTGGGACAGGTACACCTTC
CDR3: CASSFLWDRYTF

J: TRBJ1-6
D: -
V: TRBV6-1
size: -
DNA: TGTGCCAGCAGTGACGGGAGCTCACCCCTCCACTTT
CDR3: CASSDGSSPLHF

J: TRBJ2-2
D: -
V: TRBV19
size: once
DNA: TGTGCCAGTAGTTCCTCGACGGGGAACACCGGGGAGCTGTTTTTT
CDR3: CASSSSTGNTGELFF

J: TRBJ2-3
D: -
V: TRBV21-1
size: -
DNA: TGTGCCAGCAGCTCGCGGGAGTACAGAGATACGCAGTATTTT
CDR3: CASSSREYRDTQYF